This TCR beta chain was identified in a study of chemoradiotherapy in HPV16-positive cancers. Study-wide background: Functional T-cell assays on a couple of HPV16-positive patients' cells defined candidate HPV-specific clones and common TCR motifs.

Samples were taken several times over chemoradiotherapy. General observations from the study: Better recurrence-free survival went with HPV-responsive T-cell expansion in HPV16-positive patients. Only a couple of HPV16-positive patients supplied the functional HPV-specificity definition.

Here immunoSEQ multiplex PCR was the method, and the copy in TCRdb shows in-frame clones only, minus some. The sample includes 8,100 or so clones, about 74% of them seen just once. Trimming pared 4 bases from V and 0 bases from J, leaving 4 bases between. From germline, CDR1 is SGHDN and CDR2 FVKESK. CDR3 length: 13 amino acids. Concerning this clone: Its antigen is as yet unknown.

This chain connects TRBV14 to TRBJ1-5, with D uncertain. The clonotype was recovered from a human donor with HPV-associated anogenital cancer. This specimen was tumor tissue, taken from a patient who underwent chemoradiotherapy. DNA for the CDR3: TGTGCCAGCAGCCGAAATAGCAATCAGCCCCAGCATTTT. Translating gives CASSRNSNQPQHF.